The clone carrying this TCR beta chain was observed many times. The sample's time point: technical triplicate 1. This record belongs to a study of neurological immune-mediated disorders. The cDNA came from 5'RACE with 10-nucleotide random UMIs. TCRdb passed the 5' RACE reads through MiXCR, listing each CDR3 protein once. The sample holds 35,000 to 40,000 distinct CDR3 sequences, 11% seen once. The TCR sequence derives from a man between 60 and 75 years old with HTLV-1-associated myelopathy (HAM/TSP). Sequenced: PBMCs.

The CDR3 loop is CASSLGRYPGQVDGEQFF. In DNA, the CDR3 is TGCGCCAGCAGCTTGGGCAGGTATCCGGGACAGGTGGATGGTGAGCAGTTCTTC. The rearrangement uses TRBV5-1 and TRBJ2-1; the match to TRBD1 covers 8 bases. Germline CDR1 and CDR2: SGHRS and YFSETQ. CDR3 size: 18 residues. J gave up 9 bases and V 0 bases, and 17 bases lay outside the gene matches.